Detailed here is one TCR beta chain. What it binds is not known. TCRdb analysed the 5' RACE reads with MiXCR anew, one entry per CDR3 protein. The table records some 410,000 distinct CDR3 sequences, less than 25% of them present only once. This entry belongs to a study of T-cell memory formation after mild COVID-19. Study results and limitations: Some SARS-CoV-2-responding clones were already detected in memory before infection.

This CDR3 contains 16 residues. CDR1 is SGHTA, CDR2 FQGNSA, per germline. Trimming cost V 4 bases and J 4 bases, with 18 bases left between them. The TCR sequence derives from an adult woman who had mild COVID-19 (a few samples of this study predate the infection). Cell type and time point are not known. Input material: PBMCs or a T cell subset sorted from them (not recorded which). The rearrangement uses TRBV7-2 and TRBJ2-3, with D perhaps matching TRBD1 or TRBD2 (5 bases each). CDR3 nucleotides: TGTGCCAGCAGCTCGATGACCACCCGGGGCGCAGATACGCAGTATTTT. Its translation is CASSSMTTRGADTQYF.